These 2 T cell receptor beta chains were all obtained from the same sample, sequenced in a study of T cells after yellow fever vaccination. TCRdb processed the 5' RACE reads anew with MiXCR; each CDR3 protein has one entry. The table has about 500,000 distinct CDR3 sequences, less than 20% seen once. Sequenced material: PBMCs, taken less than 6 days after the first yellow fever vaccination. Receptors were obtained from a man aged 18 to 29 who received the YFV17D yellow fever vaccine.

V usage is TRBV4-3 and J usage is TRBJ2-2; D is perhaps TRBD2 (5 bases). CDR3 size: 14 residues. Deletions cut 3 bases from V and 6 bases from J, with 11 bases between. The germline V gene encodes CDR1 LGHNA and CDR2 YSLEER. The CDR3 DNA is TGCGCCAGCAGCCAGGCGGGTTTCTCCGGGGAGCTGTTTTTT. It is translated as CASSQAGFSGELFF.

The chain carries TRBV30 and TRBJ2-5, with TRBD1 identical over 9 bases. V was pared by 5 bases and J by 7 bases, with 8 bases of the junction left unmatched. Germline CDR1 GTSNPN, CDR2 SVGIG (reference sequence). The CDR3 is 13 residues long. The CDR3 DNA reads TGTGCCTGGGATACAGGGGGCGAGGGGACCCAGTACTTC. It yields the protein CAWDTGGEGTQYF.